Listed here is a single T cell receptor beta chain. The data stem from a study of CD8 T cells in Susac syndrome. Unmatched junction bases numbered 7, after V lost 4 bases and J lost 3 bases. CDR3 size: 16 residues. CDR1 SEHNR and CDR2 FQNEAQ come from the germline V gene (reference sequence). When the RNA was reverse transcribed, random hexamers were used with an input of roughly 0.45 to 1 ug. Each CDR3 protein is one row after TCRdb ran MiXCR on the immunoSEQ multiplex PCR reads. The table lists some 400,000 distinct CDR3 sequences, 75% to 90% of them singletons, with around 0.12% in the top ten. The rearrangement links TRBV7-9 to TRBJ2-3; 10 bases line up with TRBD2. Sequenced: CD8+ T cells from PBMCs. The sequence was collected from a human donor with multiple sclerosis. CDR3 in DNA: TGTGCCAGCAGCTCGGCTAGCGGGAGTATAACAGATACGCAGTATTTT. Amino acid sequence: CASSSASGSITDTQYF.